This TCR beta chain was captured in a study of blood T cells in healthy people across ages. Background on the study: The capture of about one barcoded beta molecule per two T cells was achieved by template switching.

There are many counts of this clonotype. Alongside a J-beta primer mix, a sample-barcoded 5' primer served in a second PCR lasting 7 to 11 cycles. MiXCR, run by TCRdb on the 5' RACE reads, gives a single entry per CDR3 protein. The profile covers 600,000 or so distinct CDR3 sequences, with about 45% appearing a single time and 20% to 25% taken by the ten largest. J lost 8 bases, V lost 4 bases, and 8 bases had no gene match. CDR1 is SGHRS and CDR2 is YFSETQ in the germline V gene. There are 14 residues in the CDR3. The receptor was isolated from an elderly man in good health. The rearrangement uses TRBV5-1 and TRBJ1-4, with TRBD1 matching over 7 bases. The sample was blood. As DNA, the CDR3 is TGCGCCAGCAGCCGACAGGGTTACGGAGAAAAACTGTTTTTT. Protein product: CASSRQGYGEKLFF.